This note documents a single T cell receptor (beta chain) sequence. Its cognate antigen is unknown. Profiling relied on immunoSEQ multiplex PCR, and the TCRdb table lists in-frame clones only, not all of them. The data contain about 84,000 clones, 80% to 90% of them singletons. The entry originates in a study of T cell responses to AZD1222 COVID-19 vaccine. Second doses at about 4 or about 12 weeks were pooled. The germline V and J ends were trimmed by 3 bases and 8 bases, with 12 bases remaining between them. The CDR3 runs 13 residues. Germline CDR1 reads SGHRS; CDR2 reads YFSETQ. Study-wide points: A reported finding is that nearly half of spike-specific TCRs target unmutated variant regions. No repertoire was sampled before or during the peak T cell response, only after it.

This TCR derives from an adult who received the AZD1222 COVID-19 vaccine. Sequenced material: peripheral blood, taken 28 days after the second AZD1222 dose. The rearrangement uses TRBV5-1 and TRBJ2-1, with D hard to call. The CDR3 reads CASSSQNSDEQFF. CDR3 nucleotide sequence: TGCGCCAGCAGCTCTCAAAACAGCGATGAGCAGTTCTTC.